Following are 16 T cell receptor beta chains from one sample sequenced in a study of regulatory T cells in long-lasting Graves disease. Stated time point: newly diagnosed GD, antithyroid drugs for less than 3 months. PBMCs were the source of the RNA used for TCR sequencing. iRepertoire HTBI primers and Arm-PCR of CDR3 regions built TCR beta libraries. TCRdb fed the multiplex PCR reads into MiXCR, producing one record per CDR3 protein. Among over 500,000 distinct CDR3 sequences listed, roughly 16% were seen once. Separately, the same data were catalogued under a study of T cells in Graves' hyperthyroidism and ophthalmopathy.

The starting material was peripheral blood mononuclear cells (PBMCs), obtained at new diagnosis, from a patient treated with antithyroid drugs. The receptors derive from a man aged 18 to 30 with Graves disease.

This clonotype appeared many times. This chain connects TRBV6-1 to TRBJ1-1; 7 bases fit TRBD1. Germline V gene lookup returns CDR1 MNHNS and CDR2 SASEGT. CDR3 length: 14 residues. Trimming cost V 5 bases and J 6 bases; bases outside gene matches: 9. The CDR3 sequence is CASSHRQGRSEAFF. CDR3 in DNA: TGTGCCAGCAGTCATAGACAGGGAAGATCTGAAGCTTTCTTT.

The chain carries TRBV5-1 and TRBJ2-5; 16 bases agree with TRBD2. The CDR3 length is 18 residues. Germline values: CDR1 SGHRS, CDR2 YFSETQ. V shed 4 bases, J shed 2 bases, and the junction held 8 bases outside the gene matches. The DNA of the CDR3 is TGCGCCAGCAGCCCGGGACTAGCGGGAGGGCCATATCAAGAGACCCAGTACTTC. It codes for CASSPGLAGGPYQETQYF.

This clonotype occurred a few times. This CDR3 is CASSHPQGENEQYF. In DNA, the CDR3 is TGTGCCAGCAGCCATCCGCAGGGGGAGAACGAGCAGTACTTC. The chain combines TRBV7-9 with TRBJ2-7, with 7 bases lining up with TRBD1. Germline trimming cut 5 bases from V and 5 bases from J; bases unmatched to any gene: 9. The CDR3 is made up of 14 amino acids. Germline V gives CDR1 SEHNR, CDR2 FQNEAQ (reference sequence).

J is TRBJ1-2 and V is TRBV29-1, with D perhaps matching TRBD1 (5 bases). Germline CDR1 SQVTM, CDR2 ANQGSEA. The CDR3 spans 12 residues. Trimming left V 5 bases short and J 0 bases short, with 7 bases between. The CDR3 spells CSVRDSNYGYTF. CDR3 DNA sequence: TGCAGCGTTCGGGACTCTAACTATGGCTACACCTTC.

There are a few counts of this clonotype. This chain links TRBV11-1 with TRBJ2-7; D is uncertain. Germline CDR1 is SGHAT and CDR2 is FQDESV (reference sequence). The CDR3 extends over 14 amino acids. V gave up 3 bases and J gave up 3 bases, with 12 bases separating them. CDR3 sequence: CASSLSTDNYEQYF. The CDR3 coding sequence is TGTGCCAGCAGCTTGTCTACTGATAACTACGAGCAGTACTTC.

This clonotype was counted between two and nine times. The chain couples TRBV20-1 to TRBJ1-1; no reliable D call. The germline CDR1 and CDR2 sequences are DFQATT and SNEGSKA (reference sequence). The CDR3 extends over 12 amino acids. V lost 6 bases and J 1 base, leaving 9 bases between the germline ends. CDR3 coding DNA: TGCAGTGCCCCGCGGTGGAACACTGAAGCTTTCTTT. Residues: CSAPRWNTEAFF.

This clonotype has a handful of counts. The V and J genes are TRBV7-2 and TRBJ1-4; D is unclear. CDR1 is SGHTA, CDR2 FQGNSA, per germline. CDR3 length: 14 residues. Trimming shortened V by 3 bases and J by 3 bases, and 8 bases separated the two germline ends. The CDR3 DNA reads as TGTGCCAGCAGCTTTGGCGTAGCTAATGAAAAACTGTTTTTT. Translating gives CASSFGVANEKLFF.

The chain carries TRBV20-1 and TRBJ2-7; 12 bases line up with TRBD2. Trimming at V came to 6 bases and at J to 4 bases, leaving 7 bases not matched to a gene. The CDR3 sequence is 14 residues long. From germline, CDR1 is DFQATT and CDR2 SNEGSKA (reference sequence). The CDR3 region has the DNA TGCAGTGCCACTCTAGCGGGAGGGCCTTACGAGCAGTACTTC. The encoded protein is CSATLAGGPYEQYF.

The rearrangement uses TRBV7-6 and TRBJ2-3; perhaps TRBD2 as D (5 bases). The germline V gene has CDR1 SGHVS and CDR2 FNYEAQ. CDR3 length equals 12 residues. V shed 4 bases and J shed 10 bases, with 12 bases lying between them. The CDR3 coding sequence is TGTGCCAGCAGCTCGGCCGAGGGTTCGCAGTATTTT. It yields the protein CASSSAEGSQYF.

V gene TRBV19 combines with J gene TRBJ2-2; 8 positions agree with TRBD2. V lost 3 bases, J lost 6 bases, and 6 bases stayed unmatched. CDR3 length equals 15 residues. Germline values: CDR1 LNHDA, CDR2 SQIVND (reference sequence). For the CDR3, the DNA is TGTGCCAGTAGTATCGGGGGGGAAGTAGCCGGGGAGCTGTTTTTT. It codes for CASSIGGEVAGELFF.

This clonotype has at least ten counts. This chain uses TRBV5-1 with TRBJ2-7; 8 bases agree with TRBD1. Germline V CDR1 and CDR2: SGHRS, YFSETQ. Trimming at V came to 2 bases and at J to 4 bases, leaving 17 bases not matched to a gene. This CDR3 is built from 18 residues. The CDR3 protein is CASSFPNDWTGRFYEQYF. The DNA of the CDR3 is TGCGCCAGCAGCTTCCCGAACGACTGGACAGGGAGGTTTTACGAGCAGTACTTC.

In this sample, this clonotype turned up a few times. The genes are TRBV14 and TRBJ2-7, with 12 bases aligning to TRBD1. The junction had 22 bases not matched to a gene; V was cut back by 4 bases and J by 3 bases. Germline assignment: CDR1 SGHDN and CDR2 FVKESK. This CDR3 is 21 amino acids long. CDR3 nucleotides: TGTGCCAGCAGCCGGTGGACCGGGACAGGGGGCATCAGGGGGCAAAACTACGAGCAGTACTTC. Amino acids: CASSRWTGTGGIRGQNYEQYF.

This clonotype has a count of ten or more. This sequence joins TRBV6-1 and TRBJ1-1; D remains unclear. The germline V gene encodes CDR1 MNHNS and CDR2 SASEGT. This CDR3 contains 13 residues. V was pared by 8 bases and J by 1 base, with 11 bases between. CDR3 DNA sequence: TGTGCCAGCCATTTCGACCAGAACACTGAAGCTTTCTTT. Encoded protein: CASHFDQNTEAFF.

This rearrangement joins TRBV7-9 to TRBJ1-2, with TRBD1 as a possible D gene (5 bases). V lost 1 base and J 8 bases, leaving 14 bases between the germline ends. Looked up from germline, CDR1 is SEHNR and CDR2 is FQNEAQ (reference sequence). The CDR3 is 14 residues long. In nucleotides, the CDR3 is TGTGCCAGCAGCTTAGTGGGGGTACTGGGCGGCTACACCTTC. Encoded protein: CASSLVGVLGGYTF.

This clonotype was seen at least ten times. This rearrangement joins TRBV28 to TRBJ2-2; 8 nucleotides align to TRBD2. V dropped 5 bases and J dropped 4; count of bases not matched to a gene: 9. Per the germline V gene, CDR1 is MDHEN and CDR2 is SYDVKM. This CDR3 is 16 amino acids long. The CDR3 nucleotides read TGTGCCAGCAGTCCGCAGCGGGAGCCGGGCACCGGGGAGCTGTTTTTT. Protein sequence: CASSPQREPGTGELFF.

To note about this clonotype: This may arise from a read error, as a much more abundant clone is one base away. The chain uses TRBV10-3 and TRBJ2-7; 13 bases fit TRBD2. Germline V gives CDR1 ENHRY, CDR2 SYGVKD. The CDR3 is made up of 16 amino acids. J gave up 7 bases and V 10 bases, and 16 bases lay outside the gene matches. This chain's CDR3 is CASRTSGSVSYNEQYF. The CDR3 DNA follows: TGTGCCAGCAGGACTAGCGGGAGCGTCTCCTACAATGAGCAGTACTTC.